A selection of T cell receptor beta chains follows, all from one sample in a study of T cells after yellow fever vaccination. Each CDR3 protein is one row after TCRdb ran MiXCR on the 5' RACE reads. This sample has some 350,000 distinct CDR3 sequences, with approximately 10% found just once. The specimen comprised PBMCs, sampled on the day of the first yellow fever vaccination. These receptors all stem from a man aged 18 to 29 who received the YFV17D yellow fever vaccine. The CDR3 runs from the conserved cysteine through the conserved F or W. A D gene is named only where the DNA matches it firmly. Where a row states a size, it is once, few, many or the class of an expanded clone; other rows omit it.

TRBV7-2	NA	TRBJ1-5	NA	CASSLEAGQPQHF	TGTGCCAGCAGCTTAGAAGCGGGTCAGCCCCAGCATTTT
TRBV20-1	NA	TRBJ1-5	NA	CSARGQLNQPQHF	TGCAGTGCTAGAGGACAGCTCAATCAGCCCCAGCATTTT
TRBV7-2	NA	TRBJ2-4	NA	CASSATRGEGIQYF	TGTGCCAGCAGCGCGACCAGGGGAGAGGGCATTCAGTACTTC
TRBV7-2	NA	TRBJ1-5	few	CASSLDREQPQHF	TGTGCCAGCAGCTTAGACAGGGAACAGCCCCAGCATTTT
TRBV11-2	NA	TRBJ2-7	NA	CASSLWSHEQYF	TGTGCCAGCAGCTTATGGAGCCACGAGCAGTACTTC
TRBV7-9	NA	TRBJ1-1	NA	CASSLVRGGRTEAFF	TGTGCCAGCAGCTTAGTCAGGGGTGGGAGGACTGAAGCTTTCTTT
TRBV7-3	NA	TRBJ1-1	few	CASKRGMNTEAFF	TGTGCCAGCAAAAGAGGCATGAACACTGAAGCTTTCTTT
TRBV5-6	TRBD1	TRBJ2-2	few	CASSLPGQKNTGELFF	TGTGCCAGCAGCCTCCCGGGACAGAAGAACACCGGGGAGCTGTTTTTT
TRBV11-2	NA	TRBJ2-5	NA	CASSPSGPRETQYF	TGTGCCAGCAGCCCCTCGGGGCCACGGGAGACCCAGTACTTC
TRBV7-2	NA	TRBJ1-3	NA	CASSPAAGNTIYF	TGTGCCAGCAGCCCCGCGGCTGGAAACACCATATATTTT
TRBV5-4	NA	TRBJ2-7	few	CASSFTDNYEQYF	TGTGCCAGCAGCTTTACGGACAACTACGAGCAGTACTTC
TRBV4-3	NA	TRBJ1-1	NA	CASSQPGRTTEAFF	TGCGCCAGCAGCCAGCCCGGCAGAACGACTGAAGCTTTCTTT